The 3 T cell receptor beta chains reported below all come from one sample, sequenced in a study of blood T cell repertoires in COVID-19. Libraries were prepared by immunoSEQ multiplex PCR; TCRdb keeps only in-frame clonotypes and omits some of them. The sample lists roughly 120,000 clones; over 75% were seen once. The sequenced sample was peripheral blood. The receptors shown here come from a man between 65 and 79 years old with active or convalescent COVID-19.

V usage is TRBV4-1 and J usage is TRBJ2-1, with TRBD1 as a possible D gene (5 bases). Looked up from germline, CDR1 is MGHRA and CDR2 is YSYEKL. There are 17 residues in the CDR3. Trimming pared 3 bases from V and 0 bases from J, leaving 15 bases between. The CDR3 protein is CASSQGRGRSSYNEQFF. The CDR3 DNA sequence: TGCGCCAGCAGCCAGGGAAGGGGAAGGAGCTCCTACAATGAGCAGTTCTTC.

This chain uses TRBV9 with TRBJ2-7; tentatively, D is TRBD2 (6 bases). This CDR3 is built from 14 residues. Germline assignment: CDR1 SGDLS and CDR2 YYNGEE. The V end was cut by 2 bases, the J end by 2 bases, with 11 bases between. The CDR3 DNA reads TGTGCCAGCAGCGTCTCGGGGGACCCCTACGAGCAGTACTTC. It yields the protein CASSVSGDPYEQYF.

The V and J genes are TRBV19 and TRBJ1-1; D call uncertain. Deletions cut 6 bases from V and 8 bases from J, with 13 bases between. Germline CDR1 LNHDA, CDR2 SQIVND (reference sequence). This CDR3 comprises 12 residues. The CDR3: CASRPNTPEAFF. CDR3 coding DNA: TGTGCCAGTAGGCCCAACACCCCCGAAGCTTTCTTT.